This TCR beta chain comes out of a study of patients and donors after allogeneic stem cell transplantation. TCRdb processed the RT-PCR reads anew with MiXCR; each CDR3 protein has one entry. Of roughly 940,000 distinct CDR3 sequences listed, roughly 18% are singletons. Deletions cut 1 base from V and 0 bases from J, with 16 bases between. The CDR3 consists of 18 residues. CDR1 is MNHNS and CDR2 is SASEGT in the germline V gene. There are a few counts of this clonotype. The specimen was blood, either unsorted or a sorted T cell fraction (not recorded which). V and J are TRBV6-1 and TRBJ1-3; D call uncertain. The sequence was collected from a human donor who was either an allogeneic HSCT recipient or a stem cell or donor lymphocyte infusion donor (not recorded which). It is not recorded whose cells these are; they may come from a transplant donor. CDR3 residues: CASSEGEDLIPSGNTIYF. The CDR3 nucleotides are TGTGCCAGCAGTGAAGGCGAGGACCTGATCCCCTCTGGAAACACCATATATTTT.